The rows below give T cell receptor beta chains drawn from one sample of a study of cytomegalovirus exposure and HLA in healthy donors. TCRdb's copy holds only in-frame clones and misses some; the assay was immunoSEQ multiplex PCR. The data hold around 100,000 clones, with about 80% observed a single time. The sample taken for sequencing was PBMCs. The source of these receptors is a woman in her 40s in good health and CMV-seronegative. Both conserved end residues are part of each CDR3. The D gene is left open where the match is weak. Size is omitted from some rows. Given values are once, few, many or a class for expanded clones.

size	V	J	D	CDR3	DNA
NA	TRBV29-1	TRBJ2-1	NA	CSVGGTLMAGEQFF	TGCAGCGTTGGGGGGACACTAATGGCAGGAGAGCAGTTCTTC
NA	TRBV2	TRBJ1-3	TRBD1	CASKQGGNTIYF	TGTGCCAGCAAACAGGGGGGAAACACCATATATTTT
NA	TRBV6-5	TRBJ1-5	NA	CASSSLGGNQPQHF	TGTGCCAGCAGTTCGCTCGGGGGCAATCAGCCCCAGCATTTT
NA	TRBV10-2	TRBJ2-7	TRBD1	CASRKGTGSYEQYF	TGCGCCAGCAGAAAAGGGACAGGCTCCTACGAGCAGTACTTC
NA	TRBV28	TRBJ1-2	NA	CASSLIEANYGYTF	TGTGCCAGCAGTTTAATAGAGGCTAACTATGGCTACACCTTC
NA	TRBV7-2	TRBJ1-2	TRBD1	CASSLQGQGARGYTF	TGTGCCAGCAGCTTACAGGGACAGGGGGCAAGAGGCTACACCTTC
NA	TRBV5-1	TRBJ2-1	NA	CASSLGTDYNEQFF	TGCGCCAGCAGCTTGGGGACTGACTACAATGAGCAGTTCTTC
NA	TRBV2	TRBJ2-5	NA	CASKTVEETQYF	TGTGCCAGCAAAACAGTTGAAGAGACCCAGTACTTC
NA	TRBV30	TRBJ1-3	NA	CAWSVRGGFSGNTIYF	TGTGCCTGGAGTGTACGGGGGGGCTTCTCTGGAAACACCATATATTTT
NA	TRBV28	TRBJ1-5	NA	CASRGDSEQPQHF	TGTGCCAGCAGGGGAGATTCGGAACAGCCCCAGCATTTT
few	TRBV5-8	TRBJ2-3	NA	CASSLSLHRDTQYF	TGTGCCAGCAGCTTGTCACTACACCGGGATACGCAGTATTTT
once	TRBV30	TRBJ2-7	NA	CAWSTGFYEQYF	TGTGCCTGGAGTACAGGGTTTTACGAGCAGTACTTC
NA	TRBV29-1	TRBJ1-3	NA	CSAGQSGNTIYF	TGCAGCGCCGGACAGTCTGGAAACACCATATATTTT
NA	TRBV18	TRBJ2-4	TRBD1	CASSPNRGPDIQYF	TGTGCCAGCTCACCAAACAGGGGGCCGGACATTCAGTACTTC
few	TRBV19	TRBJ1-1	NA	CASSIHGTYEGVTEAFF	TGTGCCAGTAGTATTCATGGCACCTACGAGGGCGTCACTGAAGCTTTCTTT
NA	TRBV5-6	TRBJ1-4	TRBD1	CASSFERTGRFREKLFF	TGTGCCAGCAGCTTCGAAAGGACAGGCCGGTTTCGGGAAAAACTGTTTTTT
few	TRBV27	TRBJ2-7	NA	CASSPSGLPYEQYF	TGTGCCAGCAGTCCCAGTGGACTACCCTACGAGCAGTACTTC
medium-sized	TRBV19	TRBJ2-7	TRBD1	CASSIGTGSSYEQYF	TGTGCCAGTAGTATTGGGACAGGGTCATCCTACGAGCAGTACTTC
NA	TRBV7-2	TRBJ2-3	NA	CASSLSGSGTDTQYF	TGTGCCAGCAGCTTAAGCGGTTCCGGCACAGATACGCAGTATTTT
few	TRBV7-9	TRBJ2-7	NA	CASSFSSYEQYF	TGTGCCAGCAGCTTTAGTAGCTACGAGCAGTACTTC
NA	TRBV28	TRBJ1-1	NA	CASSLSGGTEAFF	TGTGCCAGCAGTTTATCAGGAGGCACTGAAGCTTTCTTT
NA	TRBV19	TRBJ1-1	NA	CASSIIGQGSEAFF	TGTGCCAGTAGTATTATTGGGCAGGGGTCTGAAGCTTTCTTT
NA	TRBV4-3	TRBJ1-4	TRBD1	CASSQPGTGGEKLFF	TGCGCCAGCAGCCAACCCGGGACAGGGGGTGAAAAACTGTTTTTT
NA	TRBV28	TRBJ2-6	TRBD1	CASSFLRVDRAFSGANVLTF	TGTGCCAGCAGTTTCTTGCGCGTGGACAGGGCCTTCTCTGGGGCCAACGTCCTGACTTTC
NA	TRBV10-1	TRBJ2-1	TRBD1	CASSDRTGDDEQFF	TGCGCCAGCAGTGACCGGACAGGGGACGATGAGCAGTTCTTC
NA	TRBV7-2	TRBJ2-7	NA	CASSPQGVSEQYF	TGTGCCAGCAGCCCCCAGGGCGTATCCGAGCAGTACTTC
once	TRBV15	TRBJ1-3	TRBD1	CATSSRKGQGWNTIYF	TGTGCCACCAGCTCCCGAAAGGGACAGGGGTGGAACACCATATATTTT
NA	TRBV28	TRBJ1-5	NA	CASSSEGRGNQPQHF	TGTGCCAGCAGTTCCGAAGGCAGGGGTAATCAGCCCCAGCATTTT
NA	TRBV29-1	TRBJ1-1	NA	CSVNRNTEAFF	TGCAGCGTCAATAGGAACACTGAAGCTTTCTTT
once	TRBV15	TRBJ2-5	TRBD1	CATSALGQGAGETQYF	TGTGCCACCAGCGCCTTGGGACAGGGGGCAGGAGAGACCCAGTACTTC
NA	TRBV7-8	TRBJ1-5	NA	CASSYSRNQPQHF	TGTGCCAGCAGCTATTCCAGGAATCAGCCCCAGCATTTT
NA	TRBV6-5	TRBJ2-5	NA	CASSYSRGETQYF	TGTGCCAGCAGTTACTCCCGGGGAGAGACCCAGTACTTC
NA	TRBV27	TRBJ1-5	NA	CASSLRGGGWPQHF	TGTGCCAGCAGTTTAAGGGGGGGCGGTTGGCCCCAGCATTTT
NA	TRBV5-1	TRBJ2-4	TRBD1	CASSLTGGNIQYF	TGCGCCAGCAGCTTGACAGGGGGAAACATTCAGTACTTC
NA	TRBV6-1	TRBJ1-2	NA	CASSGGRRFGYTF	TGTGCCAGCAGTGGGGGGCGACGGTTTGGCTACACCTTC
once	TRBV4-2	TRBJ2-2	TRBD2	CASSREGLAGGPGTGELFF	TGTGCCAGCAGCCGAGAGGGGCTAGCGGGAGGGCCGGGCACCGGGGAGCTGTTTTTT
NA	TRBV2	TRBJ2-7	TRBD2	CASRRPGEGVSYEQYF	TGTGCCAGCCGCCGCCCCGGGGAGGGCGTATCCTACGAGCAGTACTTC
NA	TRBV7-8	TRBJ2-4	TRBD1	CASSLPATGGEGKNIQYF	TGTGCCAGCAGCTTACCGGCGACAGGGGGCGAAGGCAAAAACATTCAGTACTTC
NA	TRBV9	TRBJ2-5	NA	CASSYSDGGKETQYF	TGTGCCAGCAGCTATTCGGACGGGGGAAAAGAGACCCAGTACTTC
NA	TRBV19	TRBJ2-5	TRBD2	CATRSGRNQETQYF	TGTGCCACCCGTAGCGGGAGAAACCAAGAGACCCAGTACTTC
NA	TRBV4-2	TRBJ1-1	NA	CASSQLTEQGSNTEAFF	TGTGCCAGCAGCCAACTCACCGAACAGGGATCGAACACTGAAGCTTTCTTT
NA	TRBV2	TRBJ1-4	NA	CASSADEKLFF	TGTGCCAGCAGTGCCGATGAAAAACTGTTTTTT
NA	TRBV7-2	TRBJ2-7	TRBD2	CASKAGTSGYEQYF	TGTGCCAGCAAAGCCGGGACTAGCGGCTACGAGCAGTACTTC
NA	TRBV30	TRBJ1-2	TRBD1	CACPQGASGYTF	TGTGCCTGCCCACAGGGGGCCAGTGGCTACACCTTC
NA	TRBV10-3	TRBJ1-5	TRBD1	CAISADRDRQPQHF	TGTGCCATCAGTGCCGACAGGGACAGACAGCCCCAGCATTTT
NA	TRBV5-1	TRBJ1-2	TRBD1	CASRQGAIFDGYTF	TGCGCCAGCAGGCAGGGGGCTATTTTCGATGGCTACACCTTC
NA	TRBV5-5	TRBJ1-2	NA	CASSLGDFYGYTF	TGTGCCAGCAGCTTGGGGGACTTCTATGGCTACACCTTC
NA	TRBV19	TRBJ2-1	TRBD2	CASTPRGTSGGAEQFF	TGTGCCAGTACCCCTAGAGGGACTAGCGGGGGTGCCGAGCAGTTCTTC
NA	TRBV28	TRBJ2-1	TRBD1	CASSLGQGNNEQFF	TGTGCCAGCAGTTTAGGACAGGGGAACAATGAGCAGTTCTTC
NA	TRBV19	TRBJ2-7	TRBD1	CASSSQGADEQYF	TGTGCCAGTAGTAGTCAGGGGGCCGACGAGCAGTACTTC
NA	TRBV28	TRBJ2-7	TRBD1	CASIGFGDRVTEQYF	TGTGCCAGCATTGGATTCGGGGACAGGGTAACCGAGCAGTACTTC
NA	TRBV28	TRBJ1-1	NA	CASRSSQGRTEAFF	TGTGCCAGCAGATCGTCCCAGGGGAGAACTGAAGCTTTCTTT